This T cell receptor (beta chain) came from a study of T cell clusters in autoimmune cytopenias. Regarding the study as a whole: Primary autoimmune cytopenia patients seemingly lacked the physiological T cell clusters found in healthy donors.

Each sample's input was approximately 270 ng genomic DNA, approximately 37,500 genome equivalents. One tube held mixed TRB-A and TRB-B primer pools for touch-down PCR. Each CDR3 protein gets one entry in TCRdb, which reprocessed the multiplex PCR reads and gives no DNA. The specimen's table records roughly 5,000 distinct CDR3 sequences. The length of the CDR3 is 14 residues. The germline gives CDR1 SQVTM, CDR2 ANQGSEA. This clonotype counts as medium-sized by frequency. As yet, its antigen is unknown. This sample also appeared in a second study, on T cell repertoires in aging, cancer and after chemotherapy.

This sequence joins TRBV29-1 and TRBJ1-2. The sequence came from a human donor in good health. Sequenced material: peripheral blood. The CDR3 reads CSVEVWTETYGYTF.